This TCR beta chain was captured by sequencing in a study of blood T cell repertoires in COVID-19 (dated by TCRdb to 2019 to 2021). About the study as a whole: Recovered participants in ImmuneRACE Cohort 3 were defined by two consecutive negative NP/OP PCR tests, clearance by a healthcare professional, or resolution of symptoms. Samples covering the acute and convalescent phases of COVID-19 were provided by collaborators in the United States, Italy and Spain. The prospective study material was composed of cDNA or gDNA derived from T cells, B-cell-depleted T cells, or PBMCs. Deeply sampled blood TCRbeta repertoires from subjects exposed to, actively infected with, or recovered from COVID-19 were included in the dataset. The repertoires were released in a freely available public database intended as a resource for research on the immune response to SARS-CoV-2. Samples came from the ongoing ImmuneRACE study (first 160 participants) plus 1,254 subjects from 6 global collaborators. Nearly every sample came with metadata listing a de-identified subject ID, COVID-19 status, age in years and sex. Where available, HLA class I and class II types were taken from metadata supplied by the sample provider and were not determined by assay-based typing. Study-level results and caveats: The quantity of clinical and demographic metadata differed by source and by participant and was supplied without curation.

With respect to this clone: Its recognized antigen is unknown. It has no much larger one-base neighbor in the sample; base qualities were not kept.

From V the trimming removes 0 bases and from J it removes 3 bases, while the gene matches leave 5 bases of the junction unaccounted for. CDR1 and CDR2 were assigned from the germline V gene (reference sequence) as LGHDT and YNNKEL. The CDR3, cysteine through phenylalanine, is 15 amino acids long. Only the CDR3 region is kept as DNA, spanning 45 bases read in frame from base 1. TCRbeta CDR3 regions were amplified from genomic DNA by means of the immunoSEQ Assay, a bias-controlled multiplex PCR. From the authors' description of their analysis: The number of nucleated cells in each sample was estimated by amplification of reference gene primers within the assay. To quantify the absolute abundance of each unique TCRbeta CDR3 rearrangement, sequence reads were collapsed and filtered. For each sample, productive Simpson clonality was calculated by taking the square root of Simpson's diversity index across productive rearrangements. Imported from immuneACCESS, the table was reduced by TCRdb to in-frame sequences with V and J called. These copies leave out some clones; in studies compared against another copy, an unresolved V gene accounts for under half, and the cause of the remainder is not known. That table is the source of V, J and clone size, and D and trimming were worked out from the DNA. The sample includes more than 200,000 clones, with around 90% observed a single time. The top ten constitute around 7% of the sample.

Participants in the prospective study were aged roughly 18 to 95 years, lived in about two dozen United States geographic areas, and enrolled through a virtual design. Cohort assignment in the prospective study relied on participant-reported clinical history from a screening survey and a study questionnaire. In the prospective study, whole blood, serum and a nasopharyngeal or oropharyngeal swab were collected from each participant by mobile phlebotomists. Participants in the prospective study had the option to provide additional blood draws and questionnaires over an approximately 2-month period. Before DNA extraction, prospective study blood samples were shipped either frozen or at room temperature.

The sample taken for sequencing was PBMCs or T cells enriched from blood (not recorded which). This receptor was identified in a young man in a cohort exposed to, infected with or recovered from COVID-19 (not recorded which). The sequence links TRBV3-1 (or the pseudogene TRBV3-2) to TRBJ2-7, with 7 central nucleotides matching TRBD1. The sequence in DNA is TGTGCCAGCAGCCAAGAGACGCCAGGGGGCTACGAGCAGTACTTC. This codes for CASSQETPGGYEQYF.